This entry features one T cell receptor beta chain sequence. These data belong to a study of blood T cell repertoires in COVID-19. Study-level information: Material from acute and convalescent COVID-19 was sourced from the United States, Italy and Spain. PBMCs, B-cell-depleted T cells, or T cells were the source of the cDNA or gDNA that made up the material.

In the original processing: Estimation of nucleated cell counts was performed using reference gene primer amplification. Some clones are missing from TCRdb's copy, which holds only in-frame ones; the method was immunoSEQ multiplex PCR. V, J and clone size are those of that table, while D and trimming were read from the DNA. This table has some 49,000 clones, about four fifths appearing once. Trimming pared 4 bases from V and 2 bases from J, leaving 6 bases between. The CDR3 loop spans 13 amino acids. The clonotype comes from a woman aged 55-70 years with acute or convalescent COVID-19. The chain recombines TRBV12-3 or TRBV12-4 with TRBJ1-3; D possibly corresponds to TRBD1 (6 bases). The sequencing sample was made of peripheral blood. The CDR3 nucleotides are TGTGCCAGCAGTTCAGGGGCTGGAAACACCATATATTTT. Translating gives CASSSGAGNTIYF.